Given below is one TCR beta chain in context. This sample was taken from a study of cytomegalovirus exposure and HLA in healthy donors. Looked up from germline, CDR1 is MGHRA and CDR2 is YSYEKL. V lost 2 bases and J lost 0; bases outside the gene matches: 4. The CDR3 is made up of 15 amino acids. The PCR contained 60 Vbeta and 13 Jbeta primers. Only in-frame clones appear in the TCRdb table, and some are missing; sequencing was by immunoSEQ multiplex PCR. This sample's table has just over 200,000 clones. Sequencing was done on a sample of PBMCs. The clonotype was recovered from a girl aged 2 to 9 in good health and CMV-seropositive. This chain links TRBV4-1 with TRBJ2-7, with TRBD1 matching over 7 bases. The CDR3 is CASSQRTGTSYEQYF. CDR3 nucleotide sequence: TGCGCCAGCAGCCAAAGGACAGGAACCTCCTACGAGCAGTACTTC.